The clone carrying this T cell receptor beta chain was counted ten times or more. The antigen is undetermined. Molecular barcoded adaptors covering alpha/delta and beta/gamma chains were used on 400 ng RNA. TCRdb called the reads again in MiXCR, with one record for every CDR3 protein. The repertoire includes 90,000 to 95,000 distinct CDR3 sequences, under 25% of them detected once, and around 10% sits in the top ten. This sample is drawn from a study of read filtering for tumor transcriptome and immune sequencing. On the study more broadly: Mean patient age was roughly 72 years, range roughly 40 to 85; 17 male, roughly 14 female.

Regarding the study as a whole: Compared with RNA-seq, IR-seq gave much higher clonotype depth and reliability.

The germline V gene encodes CDR1 MDHEN and CDR2 SYDVKM. This CDR3 contains 15 residues. The V end was cut by 1 base, the J end by 6 bases, with 13 bases between. The receptor's source is a donor aged 40 or over with multiple myeloma. The V gene is TRBV28, the J gene TRBJ2-1; no firm D call. Sequencing was performed on a population of CD138-negative cells sorted from bone marrow. CDR3 nucleotides: TGTGCCAGCAGTTTATCTATGGAAACGGTCAATGAGCAGTTCTTC. Translation: CASSLSMETVNEQFF.